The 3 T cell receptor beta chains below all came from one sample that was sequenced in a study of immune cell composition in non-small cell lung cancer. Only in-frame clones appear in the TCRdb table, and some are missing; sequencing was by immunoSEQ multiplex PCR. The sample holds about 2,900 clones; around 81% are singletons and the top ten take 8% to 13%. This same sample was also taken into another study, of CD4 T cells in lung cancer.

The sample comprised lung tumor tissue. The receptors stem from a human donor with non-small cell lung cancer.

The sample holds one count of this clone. CDR3 in amino acids: CASSQEWTGGGNQPQHF. In nucleotides, the CDR3 is TGTGCCAGCAGCCAAGAATGGACAGGGGGCGGCAATCAGCCCCAGCATTTT. The chain joins TRBV4-2 to TRBJ1-5; 11 nucleotides align to TRBD1. Germline CDR1 is LGHNA and CDR2 is YNFKEQ. The CDR3 extends over 17 amino acids. With V trimmed by 0 bases and J by 2 bases, 3 bases remained unmatched.

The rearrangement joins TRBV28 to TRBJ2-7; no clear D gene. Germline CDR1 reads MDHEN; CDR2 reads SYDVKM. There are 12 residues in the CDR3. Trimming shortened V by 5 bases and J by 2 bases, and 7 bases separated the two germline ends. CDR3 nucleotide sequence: TGTGCCAGCAGTGCGGCGACCTACGAGCAGTACTTC. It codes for CASSAATYEQYF.

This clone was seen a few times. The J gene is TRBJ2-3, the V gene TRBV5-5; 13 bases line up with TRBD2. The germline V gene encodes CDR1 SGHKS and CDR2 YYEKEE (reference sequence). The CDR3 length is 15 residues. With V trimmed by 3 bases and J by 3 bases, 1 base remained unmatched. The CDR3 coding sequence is TGTGCCAGCAGCTGGGGACTAGCGGGGACAGATACGCAGTATTTT. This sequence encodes CASSWGLAGTDTQYF.